The 28 T cell receptor beta chains presented below share a single source sample, sequenced in a study of graft-versus-host responses after intestinal transplantation. Profiling relied on immunoSEQ multiplex PCR, and the TCRdb table lists in-frame clones only, not all of them. The table lists 24,000 or so clones, more than 75% of them singletons. Antigen specificity for these receptors is unknown. Sequencing was performed on unstimulated CD8+ T cells sorted from spleen or lymph node cells, taken before transplant. The receptors here all came from a human donor who was the organ donor for an intestinal transplant.

This clone has just one count. The chain carries TRBV19 and TRBJ2-2; D is possibly TRBD1 (5 bases). The V and J ends lost 3 bases and 3 bases respectively, with 8 bases between them. Per the germline V gene, CDR1 is LNHDA and CDR2 is SQIVND (reference sequence). The CDR3 length is 14 residues. This chain's CDR3 is CASSMAGYTGELFF. The CDR3 nucleotides read TGTGCCAGTAGTATGGCAGGGTACACCGGGGAGCTGTTTTTT.

The chain joins TRBV10-3 to TRBJ1-3; weak D call: TRBD1 (6 bases). The CDR3 loop spans 14 amino acids. Trimming removed 0 bases at V and 3 bases at J, with 6 bases between. The V gene's germline CDR1 is ENHRY and CDR2 SYGVKD. The CDR3 coding sequence is TGTGCCATCAGTGAGTCCAGGGGTGGAAACACCATATATTTT. This gives the protein CAISESRGGNTIYF.

The rearrangement joins TRBV19 to TRBJ1-1, with D uncertain. The CDR3 has 16 residues. Germline V gene data show CDR1 as LNHDA and CDR2 as SQIVND (reference sequence). V lost 1 base and J lost 3, with 15 bases in between. CDR3 bases: TGTGCCAGTAGTATAGCCCACGGGGTTTGGGACACTGAAGCTTTCTTT. It translates to CASSIAHGVWDTEAFF.

V usage is TRBV10-2 and J usage is TRBJ2-7; D uncertain. The V gene lost 4 bases and the J gene lost 4 bases, with 8 bases spanning the gap. The CDR3 consists of 12 residues. The germline gives CDR1 WSHSY, CDR2 SAAADI. The CDR3 sequence is CASSVQHYEQYF. CDR3 bases: TGCGCCAGCAGTGTACAGCATTACGAGCAGTACTTC.

The chain carries TRBV9 and TRBJ2-3, with D tentatively TRBD1 or TRBD2 (6 bases each). The CDR3 consists of 16 residues. Looked up from germline, CDR1 is SGDLS and CDR2 is YYNGEE. Trimming stripped 0 bases from V and 3 bases from J, with 14 bases between. CDR3 residues: CASSVAGARGTDTQYF. The CDR3 DNA follows: TGTGCCAGCAGCGTAGCGGGGGCCCGGGGAACAGATACGCAGTATTTT.

This chain joins TRBV19 and TRBJ1-1, with D possibly being TRBD1 (5 bases). The germline V and J ends were trimmed by 6 bases and 1 base, with 12 bases remaining between them. Per germline, CDR1 LNHDA and CDR2 SQIVND (reference sequence). The CDR3 is 14 amino acids. The CDR3 DNA reads TGTGCCAGTAGACCGGGACGTTCGAACACTGAAGCTTTCTTT. Translation: CASRPGRSNTEAFF.

This clone was picked up one time. The chain combines TRBV25-1 with TRBJ1-1; TRBD1 might be the D (5 bases). The CDR3 covers 15 residues. Trimming removed 4 bases from V and 4 bases from J, with 16 bases in between. CDR1 and CDR2 from the germline V gene are MGHDK and SYGVNS. This CDR3 is CASSADYTGGTEAFF. The CDR3 DNA sequence: TGTGCCAGCAGTGCCGATTATACGGGGGGCACTGAAGCTTTCTTT. Full variable domain (rest looked up from reference TRBV25-1 and TRBJ1-1): EADIYQTPRYLVIGTGKKITLECSQTMGHDKMYWYQQDPGMELHLIHYSYGVNSTEKGDLSSESTVSRIRTEHFPLTLESARPSHTSQYLCASSADYTGGTEAFFGQGTRLTVV.

This rearrangement joins TRBV18 to TRBJ2-3; D perhaps matches TRBD2 (5 bases). V was clipped by 4 bases and J by 0 bases, with 14 bases between them. This CDR3 contains 16 residues. CDR1 is KGHSH and CDR2 is LQKENI in the germline V gene. The CDR3 is CASSRLWRLSTDTQYF. As DNA, the CDR3 is TGTGCCAGCTCACGACTCTGGAGGTTAAGCACAGATACGCAGTATTTT.

The chain is built from TRBV5-6 and TRBJ1-1; no firm D call. The V gene's germline CDR1 is SGHDT and CDR2 YYEEEE. CDR3 size: 13 residues. The V gene lost 0 bases and the J gene lost 1 base, with 4 bases spanning the gap. The CDR3 is CASSLAPNTEAFF. CDR3 bases: TGTGCCAGCAGCTTGGCGCCGAACACTGAAGCTTTCTTT.

The chain's CDR3 is CASSLGRGSSYEQYF. The CDR3 DNA reads TGTGCCAGCAGCTTAGGGCGGGGGAGCTCCTACGAGCAGTACTTC. The chain carries TRBV7-9 and TRBJ2-7, with 7 positions matching TRBD2. This CDR3 comprises 15 residues. CDR1 and CDR2 (germline): SEHNR, FQNEAQ (reference sequence). With V trimmed by 1 base and J by 0 bases, 3 bases remained unmatched.

This chain joins TRBV6-1 and TRBJ2-7; 11 positions match TRBD2. Germline V lookup: CDR1 MNHNS, CDR2 SASEGT. V lost 5 bases, J lost 6 bases, and 6 bases stayed unmatched. The CDR3 totals 14 residues. The CDR3 DNA sequence: TGTGCCAGCAGTATTAGCGGGAGGGATCCCGAGCAGTACTTC. Translating gives CASSISGRDPEQYF.

CDR3 nucleotide sequence: TGTGCCACCAGCAGAGTTGGGACAGGGACCTACGAGCAGTACTTC. Its protein is CATSRVGTGTYEQYF. The rearrangement links TRBV15 to TRBJ2-7, with 9 positions matching TRBD1. With 1 base clipped from V and 2 bases from J, the junction kept 3 bases outside the gene matches. Germline V gene data show CDR1 as LNHNV and CDR2 as YYDKDF (reference sequence). The CDR3 spans 15 residues.

The V and J genes are TRBV4-1 and TRBJ1-5; D gene unclear. CDR1 is MGHRA and CDR2 is YSYEKL in the germline V gene. V was pared by 1 base and J by 6 bases, with 7 bases between. This CDR3 spans 13 amino acids. CDR3 bases: TGCGCCAGCAGCCAAGGGGAGGGTCAGCCCCAGCATTTT. Amino acid sequence: CASSQGEGQPQHF.

The chain uses TRBV19 and TRBJ2-2, with 7 bases fitting TRBD1. Germline CDR1 reads LNHDA; CDR2 reads SQIVND (reference sequence). The CDR3 runs 15 residues. With 3 bases clipped from V and 3 bases from J, the junction kept 4 bases outside the gene matches. This CDR3 is CASSITGVDTGELFF. The CDR3 DNA reads as TGTGCCAGTAGTATTACAGGGGTGGACACCGGGGAGCTGTTTTTT.

The chain uses TRBV5-1 and TRBJ2-7; D is unresolved. The V end lost 2 bases, the J end lost 7 bases, and 16 bases lay between the germline ends. Germline loops: CDR1 SGHRS, CDR2 YFSETQ. CDR3 length: 14 residues. The CDR3 sequence is CASSFGVSEREQYF. The CDR3 nucleotides are TGCGCCAGCAGCTTTGGTGTTTCGGAAAGGGAGCAGTACTTC.

The gene calls are TRBV19 and TRBJ1-1, with a tentative D call TRBD1 (6 bases). The CDR3 sequence is 15 residues long. The V and J ends lost 3 bases and 5 bases respectively, with 16 bases between them. Germline CDR1 is LNHDA and CDR2 is SQIVND (reference sequence). Here the CDR3 DNA reads TGTGCCAGTAGTATCAGGGGTGCTCAAAGGACTGAAGCTTTCTTT. Amino acid sequence: CASSIRGAQRTEAFF.

This clone was recorded a few times. The chain combines TRBV29-1 with TRBJ1-2; weak D call: TRBD1 (5 bases). The V and J ends lost 5 bases and 6 bases respectively, with 13 bases between them. This CDR3 has 12 amino acids. Germline V gene sequence: CDR1 SQVTM, CDR2 ANQGSEA. The CDR3 region has the DNA TGCAGCGTTCAGACAGTCCGGGATGGCTACACCTTC. This gives the protein CSVQTVRDGYTF.

The rearrangement uses TRBV27 and TRBJ2-7, with D possibly TRBD2 on 5 matching bases. The V end was cut by 1 base, the J end by 6 bases, with 10 bases between. This CDR3 has 13 residues. The germline CDR1 and CDR2 sequences are MNHEY and SMNVEV (reference sequence). This CDR3 reads CASSLYTEGEQYF. The CDR3 region has the DNA TGTGCCAGCAGTTTATACACAGAGGGCGAGCAGTACTTC.

For the CDR3, the DNA is TGTGCCAGCAGTGAACTTCGAGCGGGGGCTTACAATGAGCAGTTCTTC. As protein: CASSELRAGAYNEQFF. The chain carries TRBV6-1 and TRBJ2-1; 8 nucleotides agree with TRBD2. Germline V gives CDR1 MNHNS, CDR2 SASEGT. V shed 2 bases, J shed 4 bases, and the junction held 7 bases outside the gene matches. The CDR3 is 16 amino acids.

The chain recombines TRBV5-1 with TRBJ2-7; D is ambiguous. The CDR3 extends over 13 amino acids. Germline V lookup: CDR1 SGHRS, CDR2 YFSETQ. The V end was cut by 4 bases, the J end by 2 bases, with 10 bases between. CDR3 DNA: TGCGCCAGCAGCACGGACGGCGCCTACGAGCAGTACTTC. Translation: CASSTDGAYEQYF. Looking up the rest from reference TRBV5-1 and TRBJ2-7 gives the full variable domain: KAGVTQTPRYLIKTRGQQVTLSCSPISGHRSVSWYQQTPGQGLQFLFEYFSETQRNKGNFPGRFSGRQFSNSRSEMNVSTLELGDSALYLCASSTDGAYEQYFGPGTRLTVT.

Of note for this clone: This same CDR3 is encoded by further DNA sequences in the sample. The chain is built from TRBV6-1 and TRBJ2-6; 8 bases fit TRBD1. V trimming: 4 bases; J trimming: 0 bases; junction bases outside the gene matches: 8. CDR1 and CDR2 from the germline V gene are MNHNS and SASEGT. The CDR3 has 18 amino acids. The CDR3 is CASSGDRGLRSGANVLTF. CDR3 sequence (DNA): TGTGCCAGCAGTGGTGACAGGGGTCTACGCTCTGGGGCCAACGTCCTGACTTTC.

This chain links TRBV27 with TRBJ1-4, with D unresolved. With 4 bases removed from V and 3 bases from J, the gap between germline ends came to 12 bases. In germline, CDR1 is MNHEY, CDR2 SMNVEV (reference sequence). The CDR3 is made up of 15 amino acids. The CDR3 coding sequence is TGTGCCAGCAGTTGGTCCCCTCGCTCTAATGAAAAACTGTTTTTT. Its translation: CASSWSPRSNEKLFF. The whole variable domain, remainder taken from reference TRBV27 and TRBJ1-4, is EAQVTQNPRYLITVTGKKLTVTCSQNMNHEYMSWYRQDPGLGLRQIYYSMNVEVTDKGDVPEGYKVSRKEKRNFPLILESPSPNQTSLYFCASSWSPRSNEKLFFGSGTQLSVL.

The chain combines TRBV11-2 with TRBJ2-3; D tentatively fits TRBD1 or TRBD2 (7 bases each). The CDR3 runs to 16 residues. Between the trimmed V and J ends, which lost 6 bases and 5 bases, there was a span of 21 bases. Germline V gene data show CDR1 as SGHAT and CDR2 as FQNNGV. The CDR3 reads CASRRGRGRSKDTQYF. In DNA, the CDR3 is TGTGCCAGCAGGCGGGGGAGGGGGCGATCAAAAGATACGCAGTATTTT.

This sequence joins TRBV4-1 and TRBJ1-3, with 7 bases lining up with TRBD1. Germline V gene data show CDR1 as MGHRA and CDR2 as YSYEKL. The ends lost 0 bases at V and 4 bases at J; junction bases unmatched: 3. The CDR3 extends over 15 amino acids. The CDR3 is CASSQDRGQGNTIYF. CDR3 DNA: TGCGCCAGCAGCCAAGATAGGGGGCAAGGAAACACCATATATTTT.

The CDR3 DNA reads as TGTGCCAGCGGGACAGGGATCAATCAGCCCCAGCATTTT. It is translated as CASGTGINQPQHF. V and J are TRBV27 and TRBJ1-5; 9 nucleotides match TRBD1. The germline V gene has CDR1 MNHEY and CDR2 SMNVEV (reference sequence). With V trimmed by 8 bases and J by 3 bases, 2 bases remained unmatched. The CDR3 sequence is 13 residues long.

This chain uses TRBV5-1 with TRBJ2-7, with D hard to call. Germline V gene lookup returns CDR1 SGHRS and CDR2 YFSETQ. The CDR3 totals 13 residues. V was shortened by 0 bases and J by 3 bases, with 7 bases between the two germline ends. Written as DNA, the CDR3 is TGCGCCAGCAGCTTGGTGGACGGCTACGAGCAGTACTTC. As protein: CASSLVDGYEQYF.

The sample holds one count of this clone. This chain joins TRBV7-9 and TRBJ1-1, with 10 bases identical to TRBD1. CDR1 is SEHNR and CDR2 is FQNEAQ in the germline V gene (reference sequence). Trimming at V came to 5 bases and at J to 4 bases, leaving 7 bases not matched to a gene. This CDR3 comprises 15 residues. The CDR3 nucleotides read TGTGCCAGCAGCCTAGAAGACAGGGGGCCCACTGAAGCTTTCTTT. It encodes CASSLEDRGPTEAFF.

The V gene is TRBV9, the J gene TRBJ2-2, with D unresolved. This CDR3 region has 12 residues. Per germline, CDR1 SGDLS and CDR2 YYNGEE. V gave up 4 bases and J gave up 8 bases, with 9 bases separating them. The CDR3 sequence: CASSSKKGELFF. The CDR3 DNA follows: TGTGCCAGCAGCTCCAAGAAGGGGGAGCTGTTTTTT.